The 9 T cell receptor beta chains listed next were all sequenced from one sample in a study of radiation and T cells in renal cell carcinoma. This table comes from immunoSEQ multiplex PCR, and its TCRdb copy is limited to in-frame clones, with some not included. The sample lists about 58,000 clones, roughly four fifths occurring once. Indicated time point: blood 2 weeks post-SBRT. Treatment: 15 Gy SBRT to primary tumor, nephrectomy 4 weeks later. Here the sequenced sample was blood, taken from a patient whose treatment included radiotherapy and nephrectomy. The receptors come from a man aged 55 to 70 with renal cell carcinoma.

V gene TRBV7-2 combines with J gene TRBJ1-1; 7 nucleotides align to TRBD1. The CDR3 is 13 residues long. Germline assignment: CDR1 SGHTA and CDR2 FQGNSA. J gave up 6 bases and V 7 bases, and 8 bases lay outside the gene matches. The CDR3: CASTADRAAEAFF. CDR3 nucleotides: TGTGCCAGCACCGCTGACAGGGCTGCTGAAGCTTTCTTT.

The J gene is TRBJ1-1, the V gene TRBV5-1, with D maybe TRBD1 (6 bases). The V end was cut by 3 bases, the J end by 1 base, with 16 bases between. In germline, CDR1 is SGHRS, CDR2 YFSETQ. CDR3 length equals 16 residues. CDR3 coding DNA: TGCGCCAGCAGCTCCAAGCCGGGACACCGGAACACTGAAGCTTTCTTT. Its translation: CASSSKPGHRNTEAFF.

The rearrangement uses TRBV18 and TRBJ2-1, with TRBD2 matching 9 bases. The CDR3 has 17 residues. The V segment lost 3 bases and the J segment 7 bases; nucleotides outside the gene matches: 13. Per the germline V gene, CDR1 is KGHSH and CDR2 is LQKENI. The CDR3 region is CASSPLAGAGGLNEQFF. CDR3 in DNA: TGTGCCAGCTCACCCCTCGCGGGGGCGGGAGGGCTTAATGAGCAGTTCTTC.

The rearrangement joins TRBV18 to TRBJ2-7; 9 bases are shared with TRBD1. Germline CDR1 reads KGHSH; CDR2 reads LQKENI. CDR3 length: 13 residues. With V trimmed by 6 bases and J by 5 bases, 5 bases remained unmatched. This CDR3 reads CASSRDRANEQYF. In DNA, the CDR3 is TGTGCCAGCTCCCGGGACAGGGCCAACGAGCAGTACTTC.

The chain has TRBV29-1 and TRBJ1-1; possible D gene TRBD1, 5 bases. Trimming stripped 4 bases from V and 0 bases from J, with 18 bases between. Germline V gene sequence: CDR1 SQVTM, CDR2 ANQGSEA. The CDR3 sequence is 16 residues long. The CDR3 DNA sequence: TGCAGCGTTGGGACGGGGCCTCTGGGGTTGAACACTGAAGCTTTCTTT. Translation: CSVGTGPLGLNTEAFF.

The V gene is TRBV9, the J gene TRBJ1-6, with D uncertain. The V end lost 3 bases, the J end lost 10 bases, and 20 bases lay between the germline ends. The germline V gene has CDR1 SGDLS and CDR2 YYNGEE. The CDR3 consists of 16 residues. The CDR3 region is CASSGSPGPYGSPLHF. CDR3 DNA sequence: TGTGCCAGCAGCGGATCCCCCGGGCCCTATGGGTCACCCCTCCACTTT.

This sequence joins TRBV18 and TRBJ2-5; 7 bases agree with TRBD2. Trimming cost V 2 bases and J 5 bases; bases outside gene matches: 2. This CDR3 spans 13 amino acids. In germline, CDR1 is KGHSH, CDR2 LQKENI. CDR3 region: CASSPTSDETQYF. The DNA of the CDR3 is TGTGCCAGCTCACCAACTAGCGATGAGACCCAGTACTTC.

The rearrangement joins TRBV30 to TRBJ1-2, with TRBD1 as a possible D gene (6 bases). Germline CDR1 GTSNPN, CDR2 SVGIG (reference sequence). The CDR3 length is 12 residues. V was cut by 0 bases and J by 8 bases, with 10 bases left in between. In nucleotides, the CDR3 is TGTGCCTGGAGTGTTGGGGGGCTCGGCTACACCTTC. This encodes CAWSVGGLGYTF. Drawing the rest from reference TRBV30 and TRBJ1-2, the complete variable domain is SQTIHQWPATLVQPVGSPLSLECTVEGTSNPNLYWYRQAAGRGLQLLFYSVGIGQISSEVPQNLSASRPQDRQFILSSKKLLLSDSGFYLCAWSVGGLGYTFGSGTRLTVV.

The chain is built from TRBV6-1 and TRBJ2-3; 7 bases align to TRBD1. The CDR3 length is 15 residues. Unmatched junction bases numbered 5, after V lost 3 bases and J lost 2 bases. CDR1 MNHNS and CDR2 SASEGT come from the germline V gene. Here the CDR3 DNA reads TGTGCCAGCAGTGAGTGGGACAGTCCCACAGATACGCAGTATTTT. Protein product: CASSEWDSPTDTQYF.